The 3 T cell receptor beta chains below come from one sample, sequenced in a study of OX40 agonist ivuxolimab in advanced cancers. Library preparation used the immunoSEQ multiplex PCR assay. Held by TCRdb, this immuneACCESS table contains in-frame sequences only and omits some clones. Under half of the omission traces to an unresolved V gene where checked; the cause of the rest is unknown. The table for this sample lists 45,000 to 60,000 clones; approximately 90% of them were counted only once. Of the sample, around 4% falls within the top ten clones. The source material was CD4+ or CD8+ T cells sorted from blood, sampled in a trial of the OX40 agonist ivuxolimab. These receptors all stem from an adult with an advanced solid tumor such as melanoma, head and neck, liver or kidney cancer.

The chain links TRBV4-1 to TRBJ2-1, with TRBD2 matching over 8 bases. Germline V gene sequence: CDR1 MGHRA, CDR2 YSYEKL. Trimming at V came to 3 bases and at J to 6 bases, leaving 4 bases not matched to a gene. The CDR3 totals 14 residues. CDR3 amino acids: CASSQREVGNEQFF. CDR3 nucleotides: TGCGCCAGCAGCCAGCGGGAGGTGGGCAATGAGCAGTTCTTC.

V usage is TRBV9 and J usage is TRBJ1-1; TRBD1 might be the D (5 bases). Trimming took 1 base from V and 0 from J, leaving 7 bases between them. Germline lookup yields CDR1 SGDLS and CDR2 YYNGEE. This CDR3 region has 14 residues. CDR3 in DNA: TGTGCCAGCAGCGTATGGGACCTGAACACTGAAGCTTTCTTT. It translates to CASSVWDLNTEAFF.

The CDR3 loop reads CASSLRHANTEAFF. The CDR3 coding sequence is TGCGCCAGCAGCTTGAGACACGCCAACACTGAAGCTTTCTTT. The chain combines TRBV5-1 with TRBJ1-1; D gene unclear. The germline gives CDR1 SGHRS, CDR2 YFSETQ. V was shortened by 1 base and J by 2 bases, with 9 bases between the two germline ends. The CDR3 sequence is 14 residues long.